The present entry profiles one T cell receptor (beta chain) with its context. A single base is all that separates this from a far larger clone, so a read error is likely. The sample belongs to a study of prognosis after radiotherapy for stage I lung cancer. Genomic DNA was the source, and TCR beta CDR3 was amplified from it by two-round multiplex PCR. Amplification in first-round PCR relied on primers specific to each TRBV and TRBJ gene. MiXCR, run by TCRdb on the multiplex PCR reads, gives a single entry per CDR3 protein. The table includes approximately 20,000 distinct CDR3 sequences, less than 50% detected once. V dropped 4 bases and J dropped 8; count of bases not matched to a gene: 11. In germline, CDR1 is MRHNA, CDR2 SNTAGT. The length of the CDR3 is 15 residues.

The rearrangement uses TRBV6-4 and TRBJ1-2; 9 bases map to TRBD1. This specimen was PBMCs, taken before or after stereotactic body radiation therapy (not recorded which). This receptor was taken from a donor over 45 with non-small cell lung cancer. CDR3 residues: CASSASGTGSLGYTF. The CDR3 region has the DNA TGTGCCAGCAGTGCCTCCGGGACAGGGAGCCTGGGCTACACCTTC.